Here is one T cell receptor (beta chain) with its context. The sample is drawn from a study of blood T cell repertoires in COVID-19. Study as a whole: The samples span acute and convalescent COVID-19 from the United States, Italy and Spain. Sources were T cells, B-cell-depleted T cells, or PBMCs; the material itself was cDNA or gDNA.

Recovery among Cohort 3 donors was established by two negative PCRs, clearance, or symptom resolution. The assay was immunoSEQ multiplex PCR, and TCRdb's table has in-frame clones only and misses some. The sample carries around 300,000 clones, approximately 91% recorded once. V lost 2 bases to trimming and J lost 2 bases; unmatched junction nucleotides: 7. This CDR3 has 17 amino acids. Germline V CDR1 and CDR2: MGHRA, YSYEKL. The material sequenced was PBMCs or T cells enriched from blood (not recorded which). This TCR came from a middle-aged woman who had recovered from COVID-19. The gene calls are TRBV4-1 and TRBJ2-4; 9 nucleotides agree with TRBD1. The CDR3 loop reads CASSQTPGQGTKNIQYF. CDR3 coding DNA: TGCGCCAGCAGCCAAACCCCGGGACAGGGAACCAAAAACATTCAGTACTTC.